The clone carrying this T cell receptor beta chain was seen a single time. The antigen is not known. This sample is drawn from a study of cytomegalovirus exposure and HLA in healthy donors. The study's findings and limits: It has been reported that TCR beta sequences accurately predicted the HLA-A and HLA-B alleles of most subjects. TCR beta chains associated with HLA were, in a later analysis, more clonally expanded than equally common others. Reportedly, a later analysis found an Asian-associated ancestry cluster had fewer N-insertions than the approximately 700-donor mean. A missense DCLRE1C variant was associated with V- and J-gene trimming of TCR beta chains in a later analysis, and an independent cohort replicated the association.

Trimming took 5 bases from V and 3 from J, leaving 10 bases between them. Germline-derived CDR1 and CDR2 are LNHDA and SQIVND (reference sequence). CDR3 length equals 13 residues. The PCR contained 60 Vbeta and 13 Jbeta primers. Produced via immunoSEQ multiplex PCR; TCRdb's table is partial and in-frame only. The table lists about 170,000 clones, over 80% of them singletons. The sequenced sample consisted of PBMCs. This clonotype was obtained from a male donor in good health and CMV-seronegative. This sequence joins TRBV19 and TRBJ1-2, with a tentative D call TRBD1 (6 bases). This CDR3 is CASSVAGDYGYTF. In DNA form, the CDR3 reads TGTGCCAGTAGTGTCGCAGGGGACTATGGCTACACCTTC.